The 5 T cell receptor beta chains below come from one sample, sequenced in a study of vaccination effects on CD4 cells after COVID-19. Expansion of antigen-specific CD4+ T cells with viral peptide pools was carried out by the ViraFEST assay before sequencing. Subsequent to less than eleven days of culture, CD4+ T cells were isolated. The repertoire was sequenced with immunoSEQ multiplex PCR; TCRdb's copy has only in-frame clones and lacks some. The data hold around 54,000 clones, with roughly 80% observed a single time. These receptors have no identified antigens. The source material was CD4+ T cells from PBMCs cultured with HCoV-229E spike peptides, sampled before COVID-19 vaccination. Every receptor here comes from a human donor who received a COVID-19 vaccine.

This clone appeared a single time. J is TRBJ1-1 and V is TRBV6-5; unclear D gene. This CDR3 is built from 16 residues. Germline V lookup: CDR1 MNHEY, CDR2 SVGAGI. The V gene lost 4 bases and the J gene lost 2 bases, with 17 bases spanning the gap. This chain's CDR3 is CASSLISGKANTEAFF. The CDR3 region has the DNA TGTGCCAGCAGTTTGATCTCCGGGAAGGCAAACACTGAAGCTTTCTTT.

The chain joins TRBV12-3 or TRBV12-4 to TRBJ1-1, with TRBD1 matching over 7 bases. J lost 3 bases, V lost 7 bases, and 5 bases had no gene match. The CDR3 consists of 13 residues. CDR3 sequence: CASIMTGYTEAFF. The CDR3 DNA reads TGTGCCAGCATTATGACAGGGTACACTGAAGCTTTCTTT.

This clone has only one observation. This chain joins TRBV21-1 and TRBJ2-4. TRBV21-1 is classified as a pseudogene. CDR3 size: 13 residues. Written as DNA, the CDR3 is TGTGCCAGCGTGTTCATAGGGATAAACATTCAGTACTTC. It specifies CASVFIGINIQYF.

V usage is TRBV18 and J usage is TRBJ1-1, with TRBD1 as a possible D gene (6 bases). The length of the CDR3 is 15 residues. The germline V gene has CDR1 KGHSH and CDR2 LQKENI. The V end was cut by 3 bases, the J end by 1 base, with 12 bases between. CDR3 sequence (DNA): TGTGCCAGCTCACCTGACAGGAATACGAACACTGAAGCTTTCTTT. As protein: CASSPDRNTNTEAFF.

The chain joins TRBV28 to TRBJ1-2, with D possibly matching TRBD1 (6 bases). This CDR3 has 12 residues. V lost 4 bases, J lost 6 bases, and 9 bases lay in between. Germline CDR1 and CDR2: MDHEN and SYDVKM. The CDR3 region has the DNA TGTGCCAGCAGTTCCGGGACACATGGCTACACCTTC. Its translation is CASSSGTHGYTF.